This TCR beta chain was sequenced during a study of PD-1 blockade in classical Hodgkin lymphoma. Remarks on this clone: Its antigen is not known.

Produced via immunoSEQ multiplex PCR; TCRdb's table is partial and in-frame only. The data show roughly 18,000 clones, 70% to 90% seen once. The time point was: cycle 4 day 1 (C4D1), after 6 weeks of nivolumab. Patients all relapsed after autologous stem cell transplantation, and there was variation in brentuximab vedotin exposure. Germline V gene sequence: CDR1 SGHDN, CDR2 FVKESK. The CDR3 has 20 residues. Deletions cut 1 base from V and 1 base from J, with 26 bases between. General observations from the study: Before treatment, complete responders showed about the same diversity as newly diagnosed patients. CD4+ TCR diversity rose significantly by C4D1, and CD8+ TCR diversity did not.

V is TRBV14 and J is TRBJ2-7; D perhaps matches TRBD1 (5 bases). This clonotype originated in a human donor with classical Hodgkin lymphoma. The starting material was peripheral blood mononuclear cells (PBMCs), obtained before the fourth cycle of nivolumab. The CDR3 reads CASSQGRSNYDRLKSYEQYV. CDR3 bases: TGTGCCAGCAGCCAAGGCCGTTCGAACTATGACAGACTTAAGTCCTACGAGCAGTACGTC.